This passage covers 21 T cell receptor beta chains from one sample sequenced in a study of a mutant IDH1 vaccine in newly diagnosed glioma. Specified time point: baseline, week 1 (first vaccination visit). Treatment meaning: pre-vaccination baseline after standard-of-care therapy. Data came from immunoSEQ multiplex PCR; TCRdb stores just in-frame clones and leaves some out. The sample has fewer than 40,000 clones, roughly 80% seen once. The source was PBMCs, collected from a glioma patient treated with radiotherapy, temozolomide or both. These receptors came from a man between 25 and 39 years old with glioma.

The gene calls are TRBV9 and TRBJ1-3; 7 positions agree with TRBD1. The CDR3 has 14 amino acids. Germline CDR1 and CDR2: SGDLS and YYNGEE. V dropped 0 bases and J dropped 5; count of bases not matched to a gene: 2. The CDR3 DNA sequence: TGTGCCAGCAGCGTAGCGGGACAGAGAAACACCATATATTTT. It is translated as CASSVAGQRNTIYF. Full variable domain (rest looked up from reference TRBV9 and TRBJ1-3): DSGVTQTPKHLITATGQRVTLRCSPRSGDLSVYWYQQSLDQGLQFLIQYYNGEERAKGNILERFSAQQFPDLHSELNLSSLELGDSALYFCASSVAGQRNTIYFGEGSWLTVV.

The gene calls are TRBV27 and TRBJ2-7; 10 bases are a match to TRBD2. Germline V lookup: CDR1 MNHEY, CDR2 SMNVEV (reference sequence). The CDR3 has 15 residues. Germline trimming cut 4 bases from V and 4 bases from J; bases unmatched to any gene: 7. The CDR3 loop reads CASSSPGLARYEQYF. CDR3 DNA: TGTGCCAGCAGTTCGCCGGGACTAGCGAGGTACGAGCAGTACTTC.

The chain has TRBV5-1 and TRBJ2-7, with no clear D. Germline CDR1 SGHRS, CDR2 YFSETQ. The CDR3 has 13 amino acids. V was pared by 4 bases and J by 4 bases, with 12 bases between. The CDR3 DNA reads as TGCGCCAGCAGCGTCAGGACCCTTTACGAGCAGTACTTC. Its protein product is CASSVRTLYEQYF.

V and J are TRBV5-1 and TRBJ1-2; no definite D call. V was trimmed by 0 bases and J by 0 bases, leaving 9 bases between them. The CDR3 is made up of 15 amino acids. Looked up from germline, CDR1 is SGHRS and CDR2 is YFSETQ. CDR3 nucleotide sequence: TGCGCCAGCAGCTTGGAGGGCAGCACTAACTATGGCTACACCTTC. Translated: CASSLEGSTNYGYTF.

This chain links TRBV5-1 with TRBJ1-1; no firm D call. Germline V CDR1 and CDR2: SGHRS, YFSETQ. Trimming cost V 0 bases and J 4 bases, with 13 bases left between them. CDR3 length: 15 residues. CDR3 nucleotides: TGCGCCAGCAGCTTGGGGGTGGGAACACGCACTGAAGCTTTCTTT. Translated, it gives CASSLGVGTRTEAFF. Full variable domain (outside the CDR3, taken from reference TRBV5-1 and TRBJ1-1): KAGVTQTPRYLIKTRGQQVTLSCSPISGHRSVSWYQQTPGQGLQFLFEYFSETQRNKGNFPGRFSGRQFSNSRSEMNVSTLELGDSALYLCASSLGVGTRTEAFFGQGTRLTVV.

The chain joins TRBV27 to TRBJ2-7; no clear D. The CDR3 covers 11 residues. Germline V gene sequence: CDR1 MNHEY, CDR2 SMNVEV (reference sequence). The V end lost 0 bases, the J end lost 6 bases, and 3 bases lay between the germline ends. As DNA, the CDR3 is TGTGCCAGCAGTTTATCTGGCGAGCAGTACTTC. It yields the protein CASSLSGEQYF.

The gene calls are TRBV6-1 and TRBJ1-2, with a weak D call TRBD1 (6 bases). Germline values: CDR1 MNHNS, CDR2 SASEGT. V lost 4 bases and J lost 4, with 13 bases in between. The CDR3 covers 14 residues. For the CDR3, the DNA is TGTGCCAGCAGTGCAGCCGGACAGATCTATGGCTACACCTTC. Its protein is CASSAAGQIYGYTF.

V gene TRBV10-3 combines with J gene TRBJ2-7, with unresolved D. The CDR3 runs 14 residues. V lost 3 bases to trimming and J lost 0 bases, with 9 bases between them. Per the germline V gene, CDR1 is ENHRY and CDR2 is SYGVKD. CDR3 DNA: TGTGCCATCAGTGACCCCAGGAGCTCCTACGAGCAGTACTTC. Translating it yields CAISDPRSSYEQYF.

The rearrangement links TRBV9 to TRBJ2-1; 12 bases are a match to TRBD2. Trimming at V came to 4 bases and at J to 7 bases, leaving 9 bases not matched to a gene. There are 16 residues in the CDR3. Germline V gives CDR1 SGDLS, CDR2 YYNGEE. CDR3 residues: CASSTYRTSGVNEQFF. CDR3 DNA sequence: TGTGCCAGCAGCACCTATCGGACTAGCGGGGTGAATGAGCAGTTCTTC.

The table lists this clone with a count of one. The chain combines TRBV5-1 with TRBJ2-5; the D is unclear. The germline V and J ends were trimmed by 0 bases and 2 bases, with 8 bases remaining between them. The CDR3 spans 14 residues. CDR1 is SGHRS, CDR2 YFSETQ, per germline. CDR3 nucleotide sequence: TGCGCCAGCAGCTTGGTGGGCTTACAAGAGACCCAGTACTTC. Its translation: CASSLVGLQETQYF.

This clone came up once. V is TRBV2 and J is TRBJ1-1; D uncertain. In germline, CDR1 is SNHLY, CDR2 FYNNEI. The CDR3 length is 12 residues. Trimming took off 6 bases at V and 5 bases at J, with 10 bases between the two ends. CDR3 loop: CASRPGGTEAFF. In DNA, the CDR3 is TGTGCCAGCAGGCCCGGAGGTACTGAAGCTTTCTTT.

This chain connects TRBV15 to TRBJ2-7; D is unclear. The V gene's germline CDR1 is LNHNV and CDR2 YYDKDF (reference sequence). The CDR3 runs 13 residues. V was shortened by 0 bases and J by 8 bases, with 11 bases between the two germline ends. CDR3 nucleotide sequence: TGTGCCACCAGCAGAGAATCAGTCGGTCAGCAGTACTTC. Its protein is CATSRESVGQQYF.

The CDR3 DNA is TGTGCCAGCAGTCGGGCCTCGGATACGCAGTATTTT. Translation: CASSRASDTQYF. The V gene is TRBV6-5, the J gene TRBJ2-3; D unclear. CDR3 length: 12 amino acids. Trimming removed 5 bases from V and 6 bases from J, with 9 bases in between. The V gene's germline CDR1 is MNHEY and CDR2 SVGAGI.

This chain connects TRBV25-1 to TRBJ1-1; D uncertain. The V gene lost 3 bases and the J gene lost 0 bases, with 8 bases spanning the gap. This CDR3 is 14 amino acids long. CDR1 is MGHDK, CDR2 SYGVNS, per germline. CDR3 nucleotides: TGTGCCAGCAGTGATCGTCAGTTGAACACTGAAGCTTTCTTT. Its protein is CASSDRQLNTEAFF. Variable domain in full (rest from reference TRBV25-1 and TRBJ1-1): EADIYQTPRYLVIGTGKKITLECSQTMGHDKMYWYQQDPGMELHLIHYSYGVNSTEKGDLSSESTVSRIRTEHFPLTLESARPSHTSQYLCASSDRQLNTEAFFGQGTRLTVV.

This clone has only one observation. The chain uses TRBV30 and TRBJ1-4, with a possible D match to TRBD1 (6 bases). The CDR3 consists of 13 residues. Looked up from germline, CDR1 is GTSNPN and CDR2 is SVGIG (reference sequence). Trimming pared 0 bases from V and 6 bases from J, leaving 8 bases between. CDR3 in DNA: TGTGCCTGGAGTGTAAGGGGGGATGAAAAACTGTTTTTT. As protein: CAWSVRGDEKLFF. Full variable domain (remainder filled in from reference TRBV30 and TRBJ1-4): SQTIHQWPATLVQPVGSPLSLECTVEGTSNPNLYWYRQAAGRGLQLLFYSVGIGQISSEVPQNLSASRPQDRQFILSSKKLLLSDSGFYLCAWSVRGDEKLFFGSGTQLSVL.

The genes are TRBV7-2 and TRBJ2-2, with 8 bases aligning to TRBD2. After removal of 5 bases from V and 2 bases from J, the junction contained 4 bases not matched to a gene. The CDR3 is 15 amino acids. CDR1 and CDR2 from the germline V gene are SGHTA and FQGNSA. The CDR3 loop reads CASSQSGGNTGELFF. The CDR3 DNA reads TGTGCCAGCAGCCAGAGCGGGGGAAACACCGGGGAGCTGTTTTTT.

V and J are TRBV5-1 and TRBJ2-6; D not certain. The CDR3 contains 15 residues. Per germline, CDR1 SGHRS and CDR2 YFSETQ. V was clipped by 5 bases and J by 0 bases, with 9 bases between them. The chain's CDR3 is CASRSPYSGANVLTF. CDR3 nucleotides: TGCGCCAGCAGAAGTCCGTACTCTGGGGCCAACGTCCTGACTTTC.

The chain has TRBV2 and TRBJ2-5, with 7 bases lining up with TRBD1. The V gene end was trimmed by 7 bases and the J gene end by 5 bases; junction bases not matched to a gene: 10. Per germline, CDR1 SNHLY and CDR2 FYNNEI. The length of the CDR3 is 14 residues. Written as DNA, the CDR3 is TGTGCCAGCAATAGAGGGGGCCGGGATGAGACCCAGTACTTC. As protein: CASNRGGRDETQYF.

The chain joins TRBV27 to TRBJ1-2; TRBD1 agrees at 11 bases. The germline gives CDR1 MNHEY, CDR2 SMNVEV (reference sequence). CDR3 length: 16 residues. V trimming: 6 bases; J trimming: 7 bases; junction bases outside the gene matches: 13. This CDR3 is CASSLIRTGGAGGYTF. In DNA form, the CDR3 reads TGTGCCAGCAGCCTAATCCGGACAGGGGGCGCGGGTGGCTACACCTTC.

The rearrangement joins TRBV6-6 to TRBJ2-3, with a weak D call TRBD2 (6 bases). V was shortened by 6 bases and J by 0 bases, with 13 bases between the two germline ends. CDR1 is MNHNY, CDR2 SVGAGI, per germline (reference sequence). The CDR3 covers 15 residues. DNA for the CDR3: TGTGCCAGCAGCCCGGGGGTTACTAGCACAGATACGCAGTATTTT. Amino acid sequence: CASSPGVTSTDTQYF.

V and J are TRBV19 and TRBJ1-1; D uncertain. This CDR3 contains 16 residues. Germline CDR1 reads LNHDA; CDR2 reads SQIVND (reference sequence). Trimming cost V 1 base and J 0 bases, with 12 bases left between them. The chain's CDR3 is CASSIGRHSMNTEAFF. CDR3 sequence (DNA): TGTGCCAGTAGTATAGGAAGGCACAGCATGAACACTGAAGCTTTCTTT.